A selection of T cell receptor beta chains follows, all from one sample in a study of regulatory T cells in long-lasting Graves disease. In TCRdb, the multiplex PCR reads were re-called with MiXCR into one record per CDR3 protein. The top ten clones hold 18% of a sample with fewer than 650,000 distinct CDR3 sequences, 15% to 20% of them seen once. The same data also went into a second study, on T cells in Graves' hyperthyroidism and ophthalmopathy.

This specimen was peripheral blood mononuclear cells (PBMCs), taken at new diagnosis, from a patient treated with antithyroid drugs. These TCRs come from a woman in her 30s with Graves disease. Both conserved end residues are part of each CDR3. D genes are given only for firm matches. The size field is filled for only some rows; it gives once, few, many or a size class.

>TRBV3-1|TRBJ1-1|TRBD1|many
TGTGCCAGCAGTCGGGGACAGCGAGTGGCTTTCTTT
CASSRGQRVAFF
>TRBV29-1|TRBJ2-7|TRBD1|few
TGCAGCGTTGAAGATTATGGACAGGGGAGGTACGAGCAGTACTTC
CSVEDYGQGRYEQYF
>TRBV7-6|TRBJ2-3|-|many
TGTGCCAGCAGCTTAGGAGGGGGTTCGGATACGCAGTATTTT
CASSLGGGSDTQYF
>TRBV3-1|TRBJ1-1|TRBD1|many
TGTGCCAGCAGCTACAAAGGGACAGGGGGGAACACTGAAGCTTTCTTT
CASSYKGTGGNTEAFF
>TRBV2|TRBJ2-3|TRBD2|-
TGTGCCAGCAGTAAACTAGCGGGAGGGCCGAGAGATACGCAGTATTTT
CASSKLAGGPRDTQYF
>TRBV7-9|TRBJ2-7|TRBD1|many
TGTGCCAGCAGAGGGACAGGGGCCTACGAGCAGTACTTC
CASRGTGAYEQYF
>TRBV3-1|TRBJ2-3|TRBD2|-
TGTGCCAGCAGCCAAGTAGGAGGCGGGAGTGATACGCAGTATTTT
CASSQVGGGSDTQYF
>TRBV19|TRBJ2-7|-|-
TGTGCCAGTAGCCCAGCGCAGAGGGCCCTCAGGGAGCAGTACTTC
CASSPAQRALREQYF
>TRBV11-2|TRBJ2-5|TRBD2|many
TGTGCCAGCAGCTCACTAGAGGGGAGGGAGGAGACCCAGTACTTC
CASSSLEGREETQYF
>TRBV7-3|TRBJ2-3|TRBD2|many
TGTGCCAGCAGCCCGCAGACTAGCTCAGATACGCAGTATTTT
CASSPQTSSDTQYF
>TRBV24-1|TRBJ1-1|-|few
TGTGCCACCAGTGATTTGGGGCAGCAGGCTTTCTTT
CATSDLGQQAFF
>TRBV27|TRBJ1-2|-|-
TGTGCCAGCAGTTTCTCCCGGCCGAACTATGGCTACACCTTC
CASSFSRPNYGYTF
>TRBV6-1|TRBJ1-1|-|many
TGTGCCAGCAGTCACCAGGGGATGGCTGAAGCTTTCTTT
CASSHQGMAEAFF
>TRBV2|TRBJ2-4|TRBD2|many
TGTGCCAGCAGAGGACTAGCGGAAAACATTCAGTACTTC
CASRGLAENIQYF
>TRBV29-1|TRBJ2-7|-|many
TGCAGCGCCGGGACTCTGGGGGACGAGCAGTACTTC
CSAGTLGDEQYF
>TRBV15|TRBJ1-6|-|few
TGTGCCACCAGCAGAGAAGCCCCTACTTTTACCACACCCCTCCACTTT
CATSREAPTFTTPLHF